The 9 T cell receptor beta chains given below trace back to one sample, sequenced in a study of CD8+ T cells in alopecia areata. Reverse transcription of extracted RNA yielded cDNA, which provided the sequencing template. Produced via immunoSEQ multiplex PCR; TCRdb's table is partial and in-frame only. The sample consists of over 150,000 clones, around 60% of them appearing once. Sample treatment: oral pan-JAK inhibitor, 5-10 mg twice daily. The source material was CD4+ T cells sorted from blood, sampled at week 24, from a patient treated with tofacitinib. The receptor set was obtained from a human donor with alopecia areata.

Only a few counts were recorded for this clone. V gene TRBV15 combines with J gene TRBJ2-4, with 10 bases matching TRBD1. Germline CDR1 and CDR2: LNHNV and YYDKDF (reference sequence). There are 15 residues in the CDR3. The V gene end was trimmed by 0 bases and the J gene end by 13 bases; junction bases not matched to a gene: 9. The chain's CDR3 is CATSRDGDRGFRQYF. DNA of the CDR3: TGTGCCACCAGCAGAGATGGGGACAGGGGATTCAGGCAGTACTTC.

This clone was seen once. This chain uses TRBV7-2 with TRBJ1-2; 8 bases map to TRBD1. CDR1 and CDR2 from the germline V gene are SGHTA and FQGNSA. This CDR3 is built from 14 residues. V was pared by 5 bases and J by 3 bases, with 5 bases of the junction left unmatched. The CDR3 loop reads CASSPTGVDYGYTF. CDR3 DNA sequence: TGTGCCAGCAGCCCGACAGGGGTCGACTATGGCTACACCTTC.

The chain is built from TRBV30 and TRBJ2-7, with TRBD2 as a possible D gene (5 bases). The length of the CDR3 is 13 residues. CDR1 is GTSNPN and CDR2 is SVGIG in the germline V gene (reference sequence). V dropped 5 bases and J dropped 3 bases, with 14 bases sitting between them. The DNA of the CDR3 is TGTGCCTGGGCTCGGGAACTTTTCTACGAGCAGTACTTC. It translates to CAWARELFYEQYF. The variable domain in full, completed from reference TRBV30 and TRBJ2-7, reads SQTIHQWPATLVQPVGSPLSLECTVEGTSNPNLYWYRQAAGRGLQLLFYSVGIGQISSEVPQNLSASRPQDRQFILSSKKLLLSDSGFYLCAWARELFYEQYFGPGTRLTVT.

V usage is TRBV5-4 and J usage is TRBJ1-6, with D tentatively TRBD1 (5 bases). CDR1 is SGHNT, CDR2 YYREEE, per germline (reference sequence). This CDR3 has 14 residues. Between the trimmed V and J ends, which lost 4 bases and 9 bases, there was a span of 14 bases. The CDR3, as DNA: TGTGCCAGCAGCAACCAGGGTATCGGTTCACCCCTCCACTTT. As protein: CASSNQGIGSPLHF.

The J gene is TRBJ2-1, the V gene TRBV11-2; D might be TRBD2 (6 bases). Trimming pared 3 bases from V and 9 bases from J, leaving 12 bases between. The CDR3 runs to 13 residues. The germline V gene encodes CDR1 SGHAT and CDR2 FQNNGV. The CDR3 is CASSFGGPGEQFF. In nucleotides, the CDR3 is TGTGCCAGCAGCTTCGGAGGGCCCGGTGAGCAGTTCTTC.

V and J are TRBV5-1 and TRBJ2-7; TRBD1 aligns across 9 bases. The CDR3 runs to 15 residues. Germline V gene data show CDR1 as SGHRS and CDR2 as YFSETQ. V trimming: 3 bases; J trimming: 3 bases; junction bases outside the gene matches: 7. The CDR3 region is CASSWGDRAYYEQYF. The CDR3 nucleotides are TGCGCCAGCAGCTGGGGGGACAGGGCTTACTACGAGCAGTACTTC.

The chain couples TRBV30 to TRBJ1-6; 8 bases map to TRBD1. The CDR3 covers 15 residues. Trimming removed 0 bases from V and 8 bases from J; junction bases left unmatched: 6. Per germline, CDR1 GTSNPN and CDR2 SVGIG (reference sequence). The CDR3 DNA reads TGTGCCTGGAGTGTTAGGGCAGGGGGCGATTCACCCCTCCACTTT. Translation: CAWSVRAGGDSPLHF.

This clone was detected a few times. The rearrangement joins TRBV29-1 to TRBJ1-3; D gene unclear. The length of the CDR3 is 13 residues. Germline-derived CDR1 and CDR2 are SQVTM and ANQGSEA. The V end was cut by 0 bases, the J end by 5 bases, with 8 bases between. CDR3 sequence: CSVEDLSRNTIYF. CDR3 in DNA: TGCAGCGTTGAAGATCTAAGTAGAAACACCATATATTTT.

The sample holds one count of this clone. J is TRBJ1-3 and V is TRBV30; D not resolved. The CDR3 spans 15 residues. V gave up 3 bases and J gave up 7 bases, with 19 bases separating them. Looked up from germline, CDR1 is GTSNPN and CDR2 is SVGIG (reference sequence). The chain's CDR3 is CAWSAARAGSNTIYF. DNA for the CDR3: TGTGCCTGGAGCGCAGCCCGGGCTGGGAGCAACACCATATATTTT.